Listed below are T cell receptor beta chains from one sample, sequenced in a study of T cells after somatic rescue of genetic block. Sequencing was performed with immunoSEQ multiplex PCR; in TCRdb, only in-frame clones are kept and a portion is missing. The sample comprises about 88,000 clones, more than 80% of which are singletons, and around 1.5% rests with the top ten. Sequencing used peripheral blood mononuclear cells (PBMCs). Every receptor here comes from a woman aged 18-30 years. Each CDR3 is given with its conserved first and last residue. Each record gives: clone size, D gene, V gene, J gene, CDR3 DNA, CDR3 protein. A D gene is named only where the DNA matches it firmly. Clone size is not always given. Where it is, it says once, few, many or a class for expanded clones.

size: NA; D: NA; V: TRBV15; J: TRBJ2-7; DNA: TGTGCCACCAGCAGAGATTGGGTCCCGGATGAGCAGTACTTC; CDR3: CATSRDWVPDEQYF
size: NA; D: NA; V: TRBV9; J: TRBJ2-7; DNA: TGTGCCAGCAGCGTAGACAGCTCCTACGAGCAGTACTTC; CDR3: CASSVDSSYEQYF
size: NA; D: NA; V: TRBV7-2; J: TRBJ1-1; DNA: TGTGCCAGCAGCTTTGGTACGGGTGGGAGCACTGAAGCTTTCTTT; CDR3: CASSFGTGGSTEAFF
size: once; D: TRBD2; V: TRBV25-1; J: TRBJ2-1; DNA: TGTGCCAGCAGTGAGCCGGGACTAGCGGGAGTGGGGACGTTCTTC; CDR3: CASSEPGLAGVGTFF
size: NA; D: NA; V: TRBV7-2; J: TRBJ1-2; DNA: TGTGCCAGCAGTTGGACAGAGACCAACTATGGCTACACCTTC; CDR3: CASSWTETNYGYTF
size: NA; D: NA; V: TRBV11-2; J: TRBJ2-1; DNA: TGTGCCAGCAGCATGTTACAGGAGGGGTTTTACAATGAGCAGTTCTTC; CDR3: CASSMLQEGFYNEQFF
size: once; D: TRBD1; V: TRBV27; J: TRBJ2-1; DNA: TGTGCCAGCAGTCAGGGGGCGGGGTCCTACAATGAGCAGTTCTTC; CDR3: CASSQGAGSYNEQFF
size: NA; D: NA; V: TRBV6-1; J: TRBJ1-2; DNA: TGTGCCAGCAGTGAAAGGGGGACGTATGGCTACACCTTC; CDR3: CASSERGTYGYTF
size: NA; D: TRBD2; V: TRBV5-4; J: TRBJ2-5; DNA: TGTGCCAGCAGCTCCCCCGGGACTAGCAGCCAAGAGACCCAGTACTTC; CDR3: CASSSPGTSSQETQYF
size: NA; D: NA; V: TRBV4-3; J: TRBJ2-3; DNA: TGCGCCGGAGCAGGGAAGTATGGAGATACGCAGTATTTT; CDR3: CAGAGKYGDTQYF
size: NA; D: NA; V: TRBV5-1; J: TRBJ1-1; DNA: TGCGCCAGCAGCCCTGGGGCGGGCACTGAAGCTTTCTTT; CDR3: CASSPGAGTEAFF
size: NA; D: TRBD1; V: TRBV5-1; J: TRBJ2-5; DNA: TGCGCCAGCAGGGGAGGGACAGGGCCCTTCCAAGAGACCCAGTACTTC; CDR3: CASRGGTGPFQETQYF
size: NA; D: NA; V: TRBV7-8; J: TRBJ2-5; DNA: TGTGCCAGCAGCGGGGGTTCGAAGACCCAGTACTTC; CDR3: CASSGGSKTQYF
size: NA; D: NA; V: TRBV27; J: TRBJ2-3; DNA: TGTGCCAGCAGCCCAACTAGCAGGGGTGGGGGCACAGATACGCAGTATTTT; CDR3: CASSPTSRGGGTDTQYF
size: NA; D: NA; V: TRBV7-9; J: TRBJ1-1; DNA: TGTGCCAGCAGCGAGGGACTTAACACTGAAGCTTTCTTT; CDR3: CASSEGLNTEAFF
size: NA; D: TRBD1; V: TRBV6-4; J: TRBJ2-7; DNA: TGTGCCAGCAGTGACCGGGACAGGTGCCTCTACGAGCAGTACTTC; CDR3: CASSDRDRCLYEQYF
size: NA; D: TRBD1; V: TRBV10-3; J: TRBJ2-7; DNA: TGTGCCATCTGGCAGGGGGTTTACGACGAGCAGTACTTC; CDR3: CAIWQGVYDEQYF
size: NA; D: TRBD1; V: TRBV6-4; J: TRBJ1-1; DNA: TGTGCCAGCAGCTCCGGGACAGCGAACACTGAAGCTTTCTTT; CDR3: CASSSGTANTEAFF
size: NA; D: NA; V: TRBV18; J: TRBJ2-3; DNA: TGTGCCAGCTCACCAGGCCTTACAGATACGCAGTATTTT; CDR3: CASSPGLTDTQYF
size: NA; D: NA; V: TRBV11-2; J: TRBJ1-4; DNA: TGTGCCAGCAGCCCCACCAGCCGAGCGACTAATGAAAAACTGTTTTTT; CDR3: CASSPTSRATNEKLFF
size: NA; D: NA; V: TRBV19; J: TRBJ1-5; DNA: TGTGCCAGTAGTATCACCAGGGGTGGGCAGCCCCAGCATTTT; CDR3: CASSITRGGQPQHF
size: NA; D: TRBD1; V: TRBV13; J: TRBJ1-1; DNA: TGTGCCAGCAGTTCCGGGACAGGGGTGAACACTGAAGCTTTCTTT; CDR3: CASSSGTGVNTEAFF
size: NA; D: TRBD1; V: TRBV6-5; J: TRBJ2-7; DNA: TGTGCCAGCAGTTACCCGGGACAGCAGCAGTACTTC; CDR3: CASSYPGQQQYF
size: NA; D: TRBD1; V: TRBV10-3; J: TRBJ2-7; DNA: TGTGCCATCGAGGACAGGGCCGCCTCCTACGAGCAGTACTTC; CDR3: CAIEDRAASYEQYF
size: NA; D: NA; V: TRBV4-3; J: TRBJ2-1; DNA: TGCGCCAGCAGCCAAGAGTCTGTGACTAACTACAATGAGCAGTTCTTC; CDR3: CASSQESVTNYNEQFF
size: NA; D: NA; V: TRBV30; J: TRBJ1-6; DNA: TGTGCCTGGAAACCCCCCGGGGGTCGCGGGTCACCCCTCCACTTT; CDR3: CAWKPPGGRGSPLHF
size: NA; D: TRBD2; V: TRBV14; J: TRBJ2-7; DNA: TGTGCCAGCAGCCTAGCGGGATCTCTTTACGAGCAGTACTTC; CDR3: CASSLAGSLYEQYF
size: NA; D: NA; V: TRBV27; J: TRBJ2-5; DNA: TGTGCCAGCAGTTTACGTCAGGGCTGGAGCAACCAAGAGACCCAGTACTTC; CDR3: CASSLRQGWSNQETQYF
size: NA; D: NA; V: TRBV5-4; J: TRBJ1-1; DNA: TGTGCCAGCAGTACATACACTGAAGCTTTCTTT; CDR3: CASSTYTEAFF
size: NA; D: TRBD1; V: TRBV28; J: TRBJ2-1; DNA: TGTGCCAGCAGTTTCACTTCGACAGGGGGCCCCCAAACCTACAATGAGCAGTTCTTC; CDR3: CASSFTSTGGPQTYNEQFF
size: few; D: NA; V: TRBV7-8; J: TRBJ1-5; DNA: TGTGCCAGCAGCTTAGGAGGTCAGCCCCAGCATTTT; CDR3: CASSLGGQPQHF
size: NA; D: TRBD2; V: TRBV28; J: TRBJ2-3; DNA: TGTGCCAGCAGTTTATTACCGCCCTCGGCGTGGACTAGCGGGAGCGCAGATACGCAGTATTTT; CDR3: CASSLLPPSAWTSGSADTQYF
size: NA; D: NA; V: TRBV27; J: TRBJ2-3; DNA: TGTGCCGGGGGATCCACAGATACGCAGTATTTT; CDR3: CAGGSTDTQYF
size: once; D: NA; V: TRBV4-2; J: TRBJ1-4; DNA: TGTGCCAGCAGCCAACCGGCCGCGGCTAATGAAAAACTGTTTTTT; CDR3: CASSQPAAANEKLFF